A selection of T cell receptor beta chains follows, all from one sample in a study of T cells in Graves' hyperthyroidism and ophthalmopathy. From the multiplex PCR reads, TCRdb called clonotypes with MiXCR, one entry per CDR3 protein. The data hold roughly 580,000 distinct CDR3 sequences, with around 45% observed a single time. Sequenced: peripheral blood or thyroid tissue (not recorded which). The receptors come from a woman aged 18-29 years with Graves' hyperthyroidism. Each CDR3 is given with its conserved first and last residue. A D gene is named only where the DNA matches it firmly. Clone size, where shown, is once, few, many, or a class for clones that have expanded.

clone size	D gene	V gene	J gene	CDR3 DNA	CDR3 protein
once	.	TRBV10-3	TRBJ1-5	TGTGCCATCAGTGAGTCAGGAGGGGCCCAAGCCCAGCATTTT	CAISESGGAQAQHF
many	.	TRBV14	TRBJ2-7	TGTGCCAGCAGCCGTACAGAATACGAGCAGTACTTC	CASSRTEYEQYF
few	TRBD1	TRBV10-3	TRBJ1-3	TGTGCCAGCAGTCAGGGGGGATCTGGAAACACCATATATTTT	CASSQGGSGNTIYF
few	TRBD1	TRBV5-6	TRBJ1-6	TGTGCCAGCAGCTTACAGGGGAAGCCTTCACCCCTCCACTTT	CASSLQGKPSPLHF
.	.	TRBV20-1	TRBJ1-4	TGCAGTGCTAGGGGCCCCTTAGGGGAAAAACTGTTTTTT	CSARGPLGEKLFF
many	.	TRBV9	TRBJ1-1	TGTGCCAGCAGCGTAGGGGCCTCGAGAGCTTTCTTT	CASSVGASRAFF
.	.	TRBV11-3	TRBJ2-5	TGTGCCAGCAGCTTGCGACAGTACCAAGAGACCCAGTACTTC	CASSLRQYQETQYF
many	.	TRBV7-2	TRBJ1-5	TGTGCCAGCAGCTTCGTCTGGGAGGGCAATCAGCCCCAGCATTTT	CASSFVWEGNQPQHF
.	.	TRBV12-3/TRBV12-4	TRBJ1-2	TGTGCCAGCAGTTTAGGACCTAACGGTGGCTACACCTTC	CASSLGPNGGYTF
few	TRBD2	TRBV9	TRBJ2-7	TGTGCCAGCAGGGGGACTAACTCCTACGAGCAGTACTTC	CASRGTNSYEQYF
few	.	TRBV7-8	TRBJ1-3	TGTGCCAGCAGCTCCGGGAGACAGACGCGCGGAAACACCATATATTTT	CASSSGRQTRGNTIYF
.	.	TRBV19	TRBJ2-3	TGTGCCAGTAGTAGGGTAGGGGATACGCAGTATTTT	CASSRVGDTQYF
.	.	TRBV7-2	TRBJ1-1	TGTGCCAGCAGCTTGACCGGGAATATGAACACTGAAGCTTTCTTT	CASSLTGNMNTEAFF
many	.	TRBV12-3/TRBV12-4	TRBJ1-5	TGTGCCAGCAGCCCCGCCGGTGGCGGCAATCAGCCCCAGCATTTT	CASSPAGGGNQPQHF
.	TRBD1	TRBV20-1	TRBJ2-7	TGCAGTGCTTGGGGGCAGGGGGACTACGAGCAGTACTTC	CSAWGQGDYEQYF
.	.	TRBV6-5	TRBJ1-1	TGTGCCAGCAGTTACCCCAGGGCGGGAGGGATGAACACTGAAGCTTTCTTT	CASSYPRAGGMNTEAFF
.	.	TRBV7-9	TRBJ2-7	TGTGCCAGCAGTTACGCGTCCATTTCCTACGAGCAGTACTTC	CASSYASISYEQYF
few	.	TRBV7-9	TRBJ2-7	TGTGCCAGCAGTTACCCCCCAGATCAGTACGAGCAGTACTTC	CASSYPPDQYEQYF
many	.	TRBV10-3	TRBJ1-6	TGTGCCATCAGTGACCCGGACGGAGGTTTTAATTCACCCCTCCACTTT	CAISDPDGGFNSPLHF
.	.	TRBV29-1	TRBJ1-2	TGCAGCCACGAAATTGGGGGAGGCGGCTACACCTTC	CSHEIGGGGYTF
many	.	TRBV15	TRBJ2-6	TGTGCCACCAGCAGGGGAGCTGGGGCCAACGTCCTGACTTTC	CATSRGAGANVLTF
.	TRBD1	TRBV10-2	TRBJ1-5	TGCGCCACCAGCCGGGGACAGGGTGTAGAGACCCAGCATTTT	CATSRGQGVETQHF
once	TRBD1	TRBV6-1	TRBJ2-7	TGTGCCAGCAAAGGGGCAGGGGGCTACGAGCAGTACTTC	CASKGAGGYEQYF
few	TRBD1	TRBV6-6	TRBJ2-5	TGTGCCAGCGGTTGGGACAGGGACCAAGAGACCCAGTACTTC	CASGWDRDQETQYF
.	TRBD1	TRBV15	TRBJ1-2	TGTGCCACCAGTGACCTAAGCCGGGACAGGGGGCCTATTAGGTCAGGCTACACCTTC	CATSDLSRDRGPIRSGYTF
.	.	TRBV4-1	TRBJ1-1	TGCGCCAGCAGCCAAGTGAAGATGAACACTGAAGCTTTCTTT	CASSQVKMNTEAFF
many	.	TRBV2	TRBJ1-5	TGTGCCAGCAGTCCTTGGGGCAGGGAAGGACAGCCCCAGCATTTT	CASSPWGREGQPQHF